Below, one T cell receptor beta chain is given with its context. Its antigen remains unidentified. One entry per CDR3 protein, called by TCRdb with MiXCR from the reads. The repertoire includes approximately 500,000 distinct CDR3 sequences, about 15% of them detected once, and roughly 25% sits in the top ten. The data derive from a study of T cell repertoires in cytomegalovirus infection. Study overall: Public TCR beta signatures provided an indication of both CMV infection and a matching HLA type. General study points: Ex vivo, HLA-C-restricted CMV-specific TCR beta clonotypes prevailed over the rest of the response. Public TCR beta family frequency separated CMV-and-HLA carriers, including in an independent cohort.

This CDR3 has 15 amino acids. Germline loops: CDR1 SGDLS, CDR2 YYNGEE. Germline trimming cut 4 bases from V and 2 bases from J; bases unmatched to any gene: 5. This clonotype was sampled from a human donor in good health (CMV status not recorded). Some clones in this sample may be carry-over from other donors' samples. This sequence joins TRBV9 and TRBJ1-2, with 10 bases identical to TRBD1. The sequenced material came from CD8+ T cells from PBMCs. CDR3 coding DNA: TGTGCCAGCAGCCCATGGACAGGGGGGAACTATGGCTACACCTTC. Protein sequence: CASSPWTGGNYGYTF.